The clone carrying this T cell receptor (beta chain) was seen a few times. Its matching antigen is unknown. This record belongs to a study of OX40 agonist ivuxolimab in advanced cancers. Whole-study context: Intravenous ivuxolimab was administered to patients every 2 weeks at 0.01 to 10 mg/kg.

The CDR3 consists of 14 residues. V lost 2 bases to trimming and J lost 9 bases; unmatched junction nucleotides: 7. The germline V gene encodes CDR1 SGHRS and CDR2 YFSETQ. Produced via immunoSEQ multiplex PCR; TCRdb's table is partial and in-frame only. The table shows around 90,000 clones, with 92% occurring only once. Study-wide results and caveats: Part of the nonresponder group also had normalized T-cell clonal expansion that was low.

The J gene is TRBJ2-1, the V gene TRBV5-1; TRBD2 matches 8 bases. This sequence was found in an adult with an advanced solid tumor such as melanoma, head and neck, liver or kidney cancer. Source: CD4+ or CD8+ T cells sorted from blood, taken in a trial of the OX40 agonist ivuxolimab. The CDR3 coding sequence is TGCGCCAGCAGCTTTACGGGAGGGGTTGGTGAGCAGTTCTTC. It encodes CASSFTGGVGEQFF.